A single sample is the source of the 32 T cell receptor beta chains below, sequenced in a study of cytomegalovirus exposure and HLA in healthy donors. Sequencing used immunoSEQ multiplex PCR; TCRdb keeps in-frame clones, though not all of them. The top ten clones hold roughly 1.4% of a sample with 47,000 or so clones, approximately 90% of them seen once. Sequencing used PBMCs. The receptors stem from a man younger than 35 in good health and CMV-seronegative.

This sequence joins TRBV11-3 and TRBJ2-7; 11 bases match TRBD2. V lost 3 bases to trimming and J lost 3 bases; unmatched junction nucleotides: 1. Germline V gene lookup returns CDR1 SGHNT and CDR2 YENEEA. This CDR3 spans 14 amino acids. CDR3 nucleotides: TGTGCCAGCAGCTTGGGACTAGCGGACTACGAGCAGTACTTC. Encoded protein: CASSLGLADYEQYF.

V and J are TRBV6-1 and TRBJ2-5; 9 nucleotides line up with TRBD1. Losses at the gene ends were 1 base for V and 5 bases for J; bases not matched to a gene: 8. The CDR3 length is 16 residues. Germline CDR1 reads MNHNS; CDR2 reads SASEGT. CDR3 residues: CASSEEAGTGPETQYF. Here the CDR3 DNA reads TGTGCCAGCAGTGAAGAGGCCGGGACAGGGCCGGAGACCCAGTACTTC.

The chain recombines TRBV2 with TRBJ2-1; the match to TRBD2 covers 10 bases. J gave up 8 bases and V 3 bases, and 10 bases lay outside the gene matches. Looked up from germline, CDR1 is SNHLY and CDR2 is FYNNEI. The CDR3 sequence is 16 residues long. The CDR3 DNA is TGTGCCAGCAGTGACCCCACTAGCGGGATCGACGATGAGCAGTTCTTC. This sequence encodes CASSDPTSGIDDEQFF.

This sequence joins TRBV5-1 and TRBJ2-3, with 8 bases identical to TRBD1. Germline V lookup: CDR1 SGHRS, CDR2 YFSETQ. The CDR3 has 14 amino acids. The junction had 4 bases not matched to a gene; V was cut back by 3 bases and J by 4 bases. The CDR3 protein is CASSSEQGADTQYF. For the CDR3, the DNA is TGCGCCAGCAGCTCGGAACAGGGGGCAGATACGCAGTATTTT.

This chain links TRBV6-5 with TRBJ2-3; 8 positions agree with TRBD1. The CDR3 is 14 residues long. The germline V gene has CDR1 MNHEY and CDR2 SVGAGI. The ends lost 6 bases at V and 6 bases at J; junction bases unmatched: 8. CDR3: CASRPGQGGDTQYF. CDR3 DNA sequence: TGTGCCAGCAGACCCGGACAGGGCGGGGATACGCAGTATTTT.

This chain connects TRBV5-1 to TRBJ2-4; D is perhaps TRBD2 (5 bases). The germline V gene encodes CDR1 SGHRS and CDR2 YFSETQ. The CDR3 covers 14 residues. V shed 5 bases and J shed 7 bases, with 16 bases lying between them. Here the CDR3 DNA reads TGCGCCAGCAGACAAACTAGTGATCGGAACATTCAGTACTTC. Its translation is CASRQTSDRNIQYF.

CDR3 sequence reads: CASSLSLTSNYEQYF. CDR3 coding DNA: TGTGCCAGCAGCTTATCGTTGACTAGCAACTACGAGCAGTACTTC. The chain links TRBV11-2 to TRBJ2-7; 7 bases are a match to TRBD2. The CDR3 runs to 15 residues. V was pared by 2 bases and J by 3 bases, with 7 bases of the junction left unmatched. Germline V CDR1 and CDR2: SGHAT, FQNNGV.

The chain joins TRBV6-5 to TRBJ2-7; TRBD2 is a possible D gene (5 bases). The ends were cut back, 4 bases at V and 6 bases at J, with 10 bases in the middle. CDR3 length equals 12 residues. Germline CDR1 and CDR2: MNHEY and SVGAGI. This chain's CDR3 is CASSSWTSEQYF. The CDR3 DNA reads as TGTGCCAGCAGTTCATGGACTTCCGAGCAGTACTTC.

DNA of the CDR3: TGCGCCAGCAGCTACGGACTAGCGGGAGTAAATGAGCAGTTCTTC. It translates to CASSYGLAGVNEQFF. The V gene is TRBV5-1, the J gene TRBJ2-1; 13 bases match TRBD2. The germline gives CDR1 SGHRS, CDR2 YFSETQ. J lost 7 bases, V lost 3 bases, and 4 bases had no gene match. This CDR3 contains 15 residues. The complete variable domain, with remaining parts taken from reference TRBV5-1 and TRBJ2-1, reads KAGVTQTPRYLIKTRGQQVTLSCSPISGHRSVSWYQQTPGQGLQFLFEYFSETQRNKGNFPGRFSGRQFSNSRSEMNVSTLELGDSALYLCASSYGLAGVNEQFFGPGTRLTVL.

The rearrangement links TRBV21-1 to TRBJ2-2; the tabulated D call, TRBD2, remains unverified against the DNA. TRBV21-1 is an annotated pseudogene. The CDR3 totals 17 residues. The CDR3 bases are TGTGCCAGCAGAAAAAGGGGACTAGCGGGAGATTCCGGGGAGCTGTTTTTT. The encoded protein is CASRKRGLAGDSGELFF.

The V call is TRBV2, the J call TRBJ2-3, with D possibly being TRBD1 (6 bases). V lost 6 bases to trimming and J lost 4 bases, with 14 bases between them. The CDR3 sequence is 14 residues long. Germline CDR1 is SNHLY and CDR2 is FYNNEI. DNA of the CDR3: TGTGCCAGCAGCTACAGGGCCAACCCAGATACGCAGTATTTT. It codes for CASSYRANPDTQYF.

CDR3: CASSSSPGGAGEQFF. DNA of the CDR3: TGTGCCAGCAGTTCCTCCCCCGGGGGGGCGGGAGAACAGTTCTTC. The V gene is TRBV27, the J gene TRBJ2-1; TRBD2 matches 8 bases. V lost 4 bases and J lost 13; bases outside the gene matches: 15. Looked up from germline, CDR1 is MNHEY and CDR2 is SMNVEV (reference sequence). The CDR3 totals 15 residues.

V is TRBV9 and J is TRBJ2-3; D perhaps matches TRBD2 (5 bases). This CDR3 contains 16 residues. Deletions cut 0 bases from V and 3 bases from J, with 14 bases between. CDR1 is SGDLS and CDR2 is YYNGEE in the germline V gene. DNA for the CDR3: TGTGCCAGCAGCGTAGATGGAGCGGAGCCTACAGATACGCAGTATTTT. This encodes CASSVDGAEPTDTQYF. Looking up the rest from reference TRBV9 and TRBJ2-3 gives the full variable domain: DSGVTQTPKHLITATGQRVTLRCSPRSGDLSVYWYQQSLDQGLQFLIQYYNGEERAKGNILERFSAQQFPDLHSELNLSSLELGDSALYFCASSVDGAEPTDTQYFGPGTRLTVL.

The CDR3 protein is CATSLGRVRTYNEQFF. For the CDR3, the DNA is TGTGCCACCAGCTTAGGGAGGGTCCGTACCTACAATGAGCAGTTCTTC. The chain recombines TRBV15 with TRBJ2-1, with 7 bases identical to TRBD2. Germline lookup yields CDR1 LNHNV and CDR2 YYDKDF (reference sequence). The J segment lost 2 bases and the V segment lost 5 bases, leaving 9 bases of the junction unmatched. The CDR3 contains 16 residues.

The chain employs TRBV5-4 and TRBJ2-7; D unclear. Per the germline V gene, CDR1 is SGHNT and CDR2 is YYREEE (reference sequence). The CDR3 contains 14 residues. V lost 1 base and J 0 bases, leaving 8 bases between the germline ends. The CDR3, as DNA: TGTGCCAGCAGCTTGCGTCCTAGCTCCTACGAGCAGTACTTC. Protein sequence: CASSLRPSSYEQYF.

The chain employs TRBV30 and TRBJ1-5, with a possible D match to TRBD1 (6 bases). The germline gives CDR1 GTSNPN, CDR2 SVGIG (reference sequence). The CDR3 has 14 residues. Between the trimmed V and J ends, which lost 5 bases and 3 bases, there was a span of 14 bases. The CDR3 coding sequence is TGTGCCTGGGGGCAAACAGGGACCAATCAGCCCCAGCATTTT. Translating it yields CAWGQTGTNQPQHF.

The chain joins TRBV7-2 to TRBJ2-1; 8 bases are shared with TRBD2. Looked up from germline, CDR1 is SGHTA and CDR2 is FQGNSA. This CDR3 region has 17 residues. The V gene end was trimmed by 1 base and the J gene end by 3 bases; junction bases not matched to a gene: 8. Here the CDR3 reads CASSLVSGRAYYNEQFF. In DNA form, the CDR3 reads TGTGCCAGCAGCTTAGTGTCCGGGAGGGCCTACTACAATGAGCAGTTCTTC.

The V gene is TRBV5-6, the J gene TRBJ1-1, with no clear D. Germline V CDR1 and CDR2: SGHDT, YYEEEE. V lost 0 bases, J lost 1 base, and 16 bases lay in between. This CDR3 comprises 17 residues. The DNA of the CDR3 is TGTGCCAGCAGCTTGGAACGAGGTCTCTCGAGGAACACTGAAGCTTTCTTT. Its translation: CASSLERGLSRNTEAFF.

The chain employs TRBV5-5 and TRBJ2-5; 8 bases fit TRBD1. With V trimmed by 3 bases and J by 5 bases, 3 bases remained unmatched. CDR1 is SGHKS, CDR2 YYEKEE, per germline (reference sequence). The CDR3 spans 13 residues. The CDR3 DNA sequence: TGTGCCAGCAGCTCAGGGGGCTTGGAGACCCAGTACTTC. Translated, it gives CASSSGGLETQYF. Drawing the rest from reference TRBV5-5 and TRBJ2-5, the complete variable domain is DAGVTQSPTHLIKTRGQQVTLRCSPISGHKSVSWYQQVLGQGPQFIFQYYEKEERGRGNFPDRFSARQFPNYSSELNVNALLLGDSALYLCASSSGGLETQYFGPGTRLLVL.

The chain couples TRBV30 to TRBJ2-7, with D perhaps matching TRBD2 (6 bases). V was shortened by 1 base and J by 6 bases, with 16 bases between the two germline ends. The germline CDR1 and CDR2 sequences are GTSNPN and SVGIG (reference sequence). CDR3 length equals 14 residues. CDR3 region: CAWSAPGGRTEQYF. CDR3 in DNA: TGTGCCTGGAGTGCTCCGGGTGGGAGGACCGAGCAGTACTTC.

This clone showed up just once. V is TRBV27 and J is TRBJ2-1, with D perhaps matching TRBD2 (5 bases). Trimming shortened V by 7 bases and J by 5 bases, and 15 bases separated the two germline ends. Germline V gene lookup returns CDR1 MNHEY and CDR2 SMNVEV (reference sequence). The CDR3 contains 14 residues. The CDR3 sequence is CASKSPDWDNEQFF. In DNA form, the CDR3 reads TGTGCCAGCAAGAGCCCGGACTGGGACAATGAGCAGTTCTTC.

The chain employs TRBV7-3 and TRBJ2-1; D is possibly TRBD2 (7 bases). With 1 base removed from V and 7 bases from J, the gap between germline ends came to 20 bases. The CDR3 runs to 17 residues. From germline, CDR1 is SGHTA and CDR2 FQGTGA. The CDR3 nucleotides read TGTGCCAGCAGCTTAAGGGGGGCGGGACTACTTTTTAATGAGCAGTTCTTC. Residues: CASSLRGAGLLFNEQFF.

This sequence joins TRBV5-1 and TRBJ2-1; 7 nucleotides line up with TRBD1. The CDR3 is 16 residues long. Germline assignment: CDR1 SGHRS and CDR2 YFSETQ. V was pared by 6 bases and J by 4 bases, with 13 bases of the junction left unmatched. Here the CDR3 DNA reads TGCGCCAGCACCCCTCGACAGGGCGTAGTGTACAATGAGCAGTTCTTC. Residues: CASTPRQGVVYNEQFF.

CDR3 coding DNA: TGTGCCAGCAGTTTTAGGACAGGGCTCGGCTACACCTTC. Translated, it gives CASSFRTGLGYTF. This sequence joins TRBV28 and TRBJ1-2, with 8 bases fitting TRBD1. This CDR3 comprises 13 residues. Losses at the gene ends were 3 bases for V and 8 bases for J; bases not matched to a gene: 5. Germline V lookup: CDR1 MDHEN, CDR2 SYDVKM.

V usage is TRBV28 and J usage is TRBJ2-7; 9 bases line up with TRBD2. Unmatched junction bases numbered 14, after V lost 6 bases and J lost 2 bases. CDR1 and CDR2 from the germline V gene are MDHEN and SYDVKM. The CDR3 is 17 amino acids. The CDR3 DNA reads as TGTGCCAGCAGCCCCTCCAGGGCGGGAGGGTCAACCTACGAGCAGTACTTC. Protein product: CASSPSRAGGSTYEQYF.

This chain links TRBV18 with TRBJ2-1; D may be TRBD1 (6 bases). This CDR3 has 14 amino acids. Germline V gene data show CDR1 as KGHSH and CDR2 as LQKENI. The ends were cut back, 6 bases at V and 8 bases at J, with 17 bases in the middle. CDR3 bases: TGTGCCAGCTCGCCGGGACAAGGAATAGATGAGCAGTTCTTC. This codes for CASSPGQGIDEQFF. The variable domain in full, completed from reference TRBV18 and TRBJ2-1, reads NAGVMQNPRHLVRRRGQEARLRCSPMKGHSHVYWYRQLPEEGLKFMVYLQKENIIDESGMPKERFSAEFPKEGPSILRIQQVVRGDSAAYFCASSPGQGIDEQFFGPGTRLTVL.

The chain carries TRBV15 and TRBJ2-3, with D maybe TRBD1 (6 bases). The CDR3 sequence is 17 residues long. Trimming took off 4 bases at V and 0 bases at J, with 17 bases between the two ends. The germline CDR1 and CDR2 sequences are LNHNV and YYDKDF (reference sequence). Here the CDR3 DNA reads TGTGCCACCAGCAAACAACAGGGAATAACAAGCACAGATACGCAGTATTTT. As protein: CATSKQQGITSTDTQYF. The whole variable domain, filled in from reference TRBV15 and TRBJ2-3, reads DAMVIQNPRYQVTQFGKPVTLSCSQTLNHNVMYWYQQKSSQAPKLLFHYYDKDFNNEADTPDNFQSRRPNTSFCFLDIRSPGLGDTAMYLCATSKQQGITSTDTQYFGPGTRLTVL.

The chain employs TRBV27 and TRBJ2-2; D ambiguous. Germline CDR1 is MNHEY and CDR2 is SMNVEV (reference sequence). Trimming left V 1 base short and J 1 base short, with 7 bases between. CDR3 length: 15 residues. CDR3 sequence (DNA): TGTGCCAGCAGTTTATTAGCCGAGAACACCGGGGAGCTGTTTTTT. Translated: CASSLLAENTGELFF.

The CDR3 loop is CASSPLAGGTYEQYF. The CDR3 region has the DNA TGTGCCAGCAGCCCGCTAGCGGGAGGAACCTACGAGCAGTACTTC. This chain connects TRBV5-4 to TRBJ2-7, with 11 bases that match TRBD2. The CDR3 runs to 15 residues. Germline CDR1 SGHNT, CDR2 YYREEE (reference sequence). The V segment lost 4 bases and the J segment 2 bases; nucleotides outside the gene matches: 5.

The CDR3 reads CASSSVGGETQYF. CDR3 nucleotide sequence: TGTGCCAGCTCCTCCGTGGGAGGAGAGACCCAGTACTTC. This chain links TRBV5-6 with TRBJ2-5; TRBD2 might be the D (6 bases). Germline CDR1 and CDR2: SGHDT and YYEEEE. This CDR3 is built from 13 residues. With 7 bases removed from V and 4 bases from J, the gap between germline ends came to 14 bases.

CDR3 DNA: TGTGCCAGCAGCCCCAGGATGTTCTCCTACGAGCAGTACTTC. Protein product: CASSPRMFSYEQYF. The chain is built from TRBV28 and TRBJ2-7; D gene unclear. Per germline, CDR1 MDHEN and CDR2 SYDVKM. This CDR3 region has 14 residues. Trimming removed 6 bases from V and 0 bases from J, with 12 bases in between. The full variable domain, its missing parts supplied by reference TRBV28 and TRBJ2-7, is DVKVTQSSRYLVKRTGEKVFLECVQDMDHENMFWYRQDPGLGLRLIYFSYDVKMKEKGDIPEGYSVSREKKERFSLILESASTNQTSMYLCASSPRMFSYEQYFGPGTRLTVT.

The rearrangement joins TRBV27 to TRBJ2-1, with 8 bases that match TRBD2. CDR3 length equals 16 residues. CDR1 MNHEY and CDR2 SMNVEV come from the germline V gene (reference sequence). V gave up 5 bases and J gave up 6 bases; unmatched junction bases: 12. The CDR3 sequence: CASSPYPSGPGNEQFF. The CDR3 nucleotides read TGTGCCAGCAGTCCCTATCCTAGCGGGCCTGGCAATGAGCAGTTCTTC.